Reported below is one T cell receptor (beta chain). This sample stems from a study of STAT5B mutations in CD4+ large granular lymphocyte leukemia. CDR1 is KGHSH and CDR2 is LQKENI in the germline V gene. This CDR3 spans 16 amino acids. V was trimmed by 4 bases and J by 6 bases, leaving 16 bases between them. Assay: immunoSEQ multiplex PCR; the TCRdb copy retains only in-frame clones and omits some. Of more than 20,000 clones in the sample, 81% were seen once. The receptor comes from a human donor in good health. The sample comprised CD4+ T cells from blood buffy coats. The chain links TRBV18 to TRBJ1-6; D not certain. The CDR3 coding sequence is TGTGCCAGCTCACTATCCAGGACTGGCCTTAATTCACCCCTCCACTTT. This encodes CASSLSRTGLNSPLHF.